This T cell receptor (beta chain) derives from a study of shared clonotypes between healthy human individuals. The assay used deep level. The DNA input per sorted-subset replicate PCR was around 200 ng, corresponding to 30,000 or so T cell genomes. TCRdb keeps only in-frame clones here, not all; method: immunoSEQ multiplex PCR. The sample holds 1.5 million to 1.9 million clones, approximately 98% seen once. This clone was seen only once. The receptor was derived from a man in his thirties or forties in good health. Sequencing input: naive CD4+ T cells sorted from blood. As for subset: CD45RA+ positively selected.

CDR3 coding DNA: TGTGCCAGCAGCACCCTTGACAGGGCACGGCTTGGGGCCAACGTCCTGACTTTC. Its protein product is CASSTLDRARLGANVLTF. The genes are TRBV7-2 and TRBJ2-6, with 7 bases fitting TRBD1. Unmatched junction bases numbered 13, after V lost 5 bases and J lost 3 bases. CDR1 is SGHTA and CDR2 is FQGNSA in the germline V gene. The CDR3 spans 18 residues.